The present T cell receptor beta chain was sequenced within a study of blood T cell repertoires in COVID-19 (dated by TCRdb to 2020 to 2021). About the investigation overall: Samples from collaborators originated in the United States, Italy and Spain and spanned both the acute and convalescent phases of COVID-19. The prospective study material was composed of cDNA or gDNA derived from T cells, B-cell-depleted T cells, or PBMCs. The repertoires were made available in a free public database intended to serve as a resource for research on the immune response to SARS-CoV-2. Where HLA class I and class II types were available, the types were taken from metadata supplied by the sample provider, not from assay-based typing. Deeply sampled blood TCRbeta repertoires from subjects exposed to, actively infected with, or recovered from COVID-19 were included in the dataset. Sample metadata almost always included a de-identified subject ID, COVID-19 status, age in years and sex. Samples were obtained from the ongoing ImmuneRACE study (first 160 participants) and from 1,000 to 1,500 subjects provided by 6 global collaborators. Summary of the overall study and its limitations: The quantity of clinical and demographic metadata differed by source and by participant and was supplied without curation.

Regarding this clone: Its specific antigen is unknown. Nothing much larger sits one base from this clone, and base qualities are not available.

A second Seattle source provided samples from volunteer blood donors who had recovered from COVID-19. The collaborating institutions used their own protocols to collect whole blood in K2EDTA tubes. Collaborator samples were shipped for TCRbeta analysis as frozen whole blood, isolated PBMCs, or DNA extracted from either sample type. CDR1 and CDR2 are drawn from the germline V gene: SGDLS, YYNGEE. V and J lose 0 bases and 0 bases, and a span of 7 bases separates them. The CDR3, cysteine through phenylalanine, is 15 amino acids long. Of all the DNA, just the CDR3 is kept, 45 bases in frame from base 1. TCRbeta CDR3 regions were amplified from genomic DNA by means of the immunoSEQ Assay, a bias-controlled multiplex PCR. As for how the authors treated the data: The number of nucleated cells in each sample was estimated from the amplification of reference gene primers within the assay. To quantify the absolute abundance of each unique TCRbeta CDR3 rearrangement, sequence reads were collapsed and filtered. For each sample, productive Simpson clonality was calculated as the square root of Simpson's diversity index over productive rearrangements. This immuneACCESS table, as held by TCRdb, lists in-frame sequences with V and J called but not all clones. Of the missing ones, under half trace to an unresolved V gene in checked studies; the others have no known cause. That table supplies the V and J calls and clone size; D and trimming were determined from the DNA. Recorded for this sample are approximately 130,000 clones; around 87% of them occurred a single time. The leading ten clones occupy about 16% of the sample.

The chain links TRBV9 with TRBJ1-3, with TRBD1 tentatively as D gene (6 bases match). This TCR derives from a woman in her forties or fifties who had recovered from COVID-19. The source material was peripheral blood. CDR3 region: CASSVADSSGNTIYF. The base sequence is TGTGCCAGCAGCGTAGCGGACAGCTCTGGAAACACCATATATTTT.